This T cell receptor beta chain was retrieved from a study of blood T cell repertoires in COVID-19. Study context: Italy, Spain and the United States were the sources of the convalescent and acute COVID-19 samples.

The V and J ends lost 0 bases and 2 bases respectively, with 8 bases between them. CDR1 and CDR2 from the germline V gene are MNHNS and SASEGT. The CDR3 sequence is 14 residues long. Data came from immunoSEQ multiplex PCR; TCRdb stores just in-frame clones and leaves some out. The sample has about 200,000 clones; 65% to 90% are singletons. The genes are TRBV6-1 and TRBJ2-7; TRBD1 might be the D (6 bases). The material sequenced was PBMCs or T cells enriched from blood (not recorded which). This TCR came from a woman aged 40 to 50 with acute COVID-19. DNA for the CDR3: TGTGCCAGCAGTGAAGCCAGGGGAACCTACGAGCAGTACTTC. Translating it yields CASSEARGTYEQYF.